The 8 T cell receptor beta chains listed next were all sequenced from one sample in a study of T cell responses to AZD1222 COVID-19 vaccine. Generated by immunoSEQ multiplex PCR, the TCRdb table keeps only in-frame clones and is missing some. The data contain some 140,000 clones, around nine tenths of them seen just once; the ten biggest clones take up about 19%. The sequencing here drew on peripheral blood, taken on day 0 of AZD1222 vaccination. The receptors come from an adult in good health.

This chain links TRBV19 with TRBJ1-5; no reliable D call. This CDR3 spans 13 amino acids. V was clipped by 4 bases and J by 5 bases, with 9 bases between them. Looked up from germline, CDR1 is LNHDA and CDR2 is SQIVND (reference sequence). The chain's CDR3 is CASSTGWYQPQHF. In nucleotides, the CDR3 is TGTGCCAGTAGTACTGGGTGGTATCAGCCCCAGCATTTT.

The chain recombines TRBV30 with TRBJ1-2; D gene uncertain. The CDR3 totals 12 residues. Trimming shortened V by 2 bases and J by 4 bases, and 8 bases separated the two germline ends. CDR1 and CDR2 (germline): GTSNPN, SVGIG (reference sequence). DNA of the CDR3: TGTGCCTGGAGTTTCACGGCCTATGGCTACACCTTC. Translation gives CAWSFTAYGYTF.

The gene calls are TRBV6-5 and TRBJ1-1; D unresolved. CDR1 is MNHEY and CDR2 is SVGAGI in the germline V gene. Trimming pared 8 bases from V and 7 bases from J, leaving 17 bases between. This CDR3 region has 13 residues. CDR3 DNA sequence: TGTGCCAGCTACCCTATGGCCGGCGGTGAAGCTTTCTTT. It specifies CASYPMAGGEAFF.

The chain carries TRBV7-9 and TRBJ1-2, with no clear D. Germline lookup yields CDR1 SEHNR and CDR2 FQNEAQ (reference sequence). CDR3 length: 11 amino acids. V dropped 6 bases and J dropped 8 bases, with 10 bases sitting between them. Here the CDR3 reads CASSPGLGYTF. CDR3 bases: TGTGCCAGCAGTCCCGGGTTGGGCTACACCTTC.

The sample holds one count of this clone. V usage is TRBV27 and J usage is TRBJ1-5, with D uncertain. The CDR3 consists of 14 residues. Trimming cost V 1 base and J 11 bases, with 15 bases left between them. Germline values: CDR1 MNHEY, CDR2 SMNVEV (reference sequence). The DNA for the CDR3 is TGTGCCAGCAGTTTATTGAGTCGGCCTTGGGCCCAGCATTTT. This sequence encodes CASSLLSRPWAQHF.

The chain has TRBV4-2 and TRBJ1-1; 7 nucleotides line up with TRBD1. Per germline, CDR1 LGHNA and CDR2 YNFKEQ. The CDR3 covers 14 residues. V trimming: 2 bases; J trimming: 1 base; junction bases outside the gene matches: 1. CDR3 sequence reads: CASSQPGGNTEAFF. As DNA, the CDR3 is TGTGCCAGCAGCCAACCAGGGGGGAACACTGAAGCTTTCTTT.

In this sample, this clone turned up once. The genes are TRBV5-1 and TRBJ1-5, with TRBD1 as a possible D gene (6 bases). Deletions cut 0 bases from V and 7 bases from J, with 14 bases between. From germline, CDR1 is SGHRS and CDR2 YFSETQ. The CDR3 runs to 15 residues. The CDR3 nucleotides read TGCGCCAGCAGCTTGGACGGGGGGCTAGAGCAGCCCCAGCATTTT. Translation gives CASSLDGGLEQPQHF.

This clone was seen just once. The DNA of the CDR3 is TGTGCCAGCAGTTACTCGACCCCTTACAATGAGCAGTTCTTC. This translates into CASSYSTPYNEQFF. This rearrangement joins TRBV6-2 or TRBV6-3 to TRBJ2-1; D not certain. This CDR3 is 14 amino acids long. CDR1 is MNHEY and CDR2 is SVGEGT in the germline V gene. Trimming shortened V by 0 bases and J by 4 bases, and 7 bases separated the two germline ends.